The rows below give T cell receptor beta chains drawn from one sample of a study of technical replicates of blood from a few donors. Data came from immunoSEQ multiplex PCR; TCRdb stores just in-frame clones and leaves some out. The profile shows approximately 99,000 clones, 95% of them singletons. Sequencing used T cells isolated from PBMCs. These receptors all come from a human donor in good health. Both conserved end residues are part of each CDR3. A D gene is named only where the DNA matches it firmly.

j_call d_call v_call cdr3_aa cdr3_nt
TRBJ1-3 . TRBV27 CASSSTSSGNTIYF TGTGCCAGCAGTTCAACCAGCTCTGGAAACACCATATATTTT
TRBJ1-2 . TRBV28 CASRVKTGGGYTF TGTGCCAGCAGGGTAAAGACAGGCGGCGGCTACACCTTC
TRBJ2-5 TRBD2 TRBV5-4 CASTTSGRAGETQYF TGTGCCAGCACCACTAGCGGGAGGGCCGGTGAGACCCAGTACTTC
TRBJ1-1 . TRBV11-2 CASSFSGHSDTEAFF TGTGCCAGCAGCTTTAGCGGACATAGCGACACTGAAGCTTTCTTT
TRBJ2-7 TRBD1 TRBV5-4 CASSLAGGKLDEQYF TGTGCCAGCAGCTTGGCAGGGGGCAAATTGGACGAGCAGTACTTC
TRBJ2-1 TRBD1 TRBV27 CASSSRGTGDHEQFF TGTGCCAGCAGTTCCCGCGGGACAGGGGACCATGAGCAGTTCTTC
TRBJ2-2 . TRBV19 CASSITRGRNTGELFF TGTGCCAGTAGTATAACCCGAGGGAGGAACACCGGGGAGCTGTTTTTT
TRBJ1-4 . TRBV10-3 CAISPGTYEKLFF TGTGCCATCAGCCCCGGGACATATGAAAAACTGTTTTTT
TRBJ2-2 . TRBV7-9 CASSSVAGWGTGELFF TGTGCCAGCAGCAGCGTGGCAGGGTGGGGCACCGGGGAGCTGTTTTTT
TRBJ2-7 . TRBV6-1 CASSYQGFSYEQYF TGTGCCAGCAGCTACCAGGGTTTCTCCTACGAGCAGTACTTC